The present T cell receptor beta chain was sequenced within a study of T-cell memory formation after mild COVID-19. TCRdb re-called the 5' RACE reads through MiXCR, storing one row per CDR3 protein. The sample includes around 200,000 distinct CDR3 sequences, approximately 17% of them seen just once. The CDR3 has 15 amino acids. The germline V gene encodes CDR1 MGHRA and CDR2 YSYEKL. V was trimmed by 0 bases and J by 0 bases, leaving 8 bases between them. This chain uses TRBV4-1 with TRBJ1-1; D may be TRBD1 (6 bases). Sequencing was done on a sample of PBMCs or a T cell subset sorted from them (not recorded which). This sequence originates from a man younger than 30 who had mild COVID-19 (a few samples of this study predate the infection). Cell type and time point are not known. For the CDR3, the DNA is TGCGCCAGCAGCCAAGAGGGACACCTGAACACTGAAGCTTTCTTT. Protein product: CASSQEGHLNTEAFF.